One sample yielded the 32 T cell receptor beta chains listed below, sequenced in a study of PD-L1 blockade in urothelial cancer. Assay used: immunoSEQ multiplex PCR; TCRdb lists only in-frame clones, some missing. The sample holds about 35,000 clones, 75% to 85% seen once. Noted time point: pretreatment peripheral blood. Sequenced material: PBMCs, taken around atezolizumab (anti-PD-L1) treatment. The receptors stem from a man aged 60 to 75 with urothelial cancer.

This clone was seen only a few times. This sequence joins TRBV2 and TRBJ1-1, with a possible D match to TRBD1 (6 bases). The CDR3 is 12 amino acids. V lost 8 bases to trimming and J lost 8 bases, with 15 bases between them. Germline V gene data show CDR1 as SNHLY and CDR2 as FYNNEI. The CDR3, as DNA: TGTGCCAGCTCTATGGGGGGGCTAGAAGCTTTCTTT. Protein sequence: CASSMGGLEAFF.

This clone was seen only a few times. The J gene is TRBJ1-3, the V gene TRBV10-3, with D tentatively TRBD1 (5 bases). V lost 4 bases and J 0 bases, leaving 16 bases between the germline ends. Germline V lookup: CDR1 ENHRY, CDR2 SYGVKD. This CDR3 has 17 residues. The CDR3 sequence is CAISVSGDPGSGNTIYF. CDR3 nucleotide sequence: TGTGCCATCAGTGTCTCGGGGGACCCGGGCTCTGGAAACACCATATATTTT.

The chain employs TRBV2 and TRBJ1-5, with D perhaps matching TRBD1 (6 bases). Germline values: CDR1 SNHLY, CDR2 FYNNEI. This CDR3 contains 15 residues. V was cut by 4 bases and J by 2 bases, with 12 bases left in between. The CDR3 nucleotides read TGTGCCAGCAGTGGAGCAGGGGCTCGCAATCAGCCCCAGCATTTT. Translated, it gives CASSGAGARNQPQHF.

As to this clone: The junction departs from germline at one end; a sequencing error may be responsible. The chain carries TRBV7-7 and TRBJ2-2, with TRBD2 as a possible D gene (6 bases). Germline V gene data show CDR1 as SSHAT and CDR2 as FNYEAQ (reference sequence). The CDR3 contains 15 residues. CDR3 loop: CASSRGGVDTGELFF. In DNA, the CDR3 is TGTGCTAGCAGCAGAGGCGGGGTCGACACCGGGGAGCTGTTTTTT.

This chain uses TRBV19 with TRBJ1-5; maybe TRBD1 (5 bases). Trimming pared 5 bases from V and 6 bases from J, leaving 11 bases between. This CDR3 is 13 amino acids long. Germline V lookup: CDR1 LNHDA, CDR2 SQIVND (reference sequence). This CDR3 is CASSLARAQPQHF. The DNA for the CDR3 is TGTGCCAGTAGTTTAGCCAGGGCTCAGCCCCAGCATTTT.

CDR3 bases: TGTGCCAGCAGACGTATACAACTCCTTTCGGGGTATAGCAATCAGCCCCAGCATTTT. Translated: CASRRIQLLSGYSNQPQHF. The V gene is TRBV28, the J gene TRBJ1-5; D gene uncertain. The CDR3 is 19 residues long. Trimming removed 6 bases from V and 0 bases from J, with 24 bases in between. Germline CDR1 MDHEN, CDR2 SYDVKM. The entire variable domain, with the rest obtained from reference TRBV28 and TRBJ1-5, is as follows: DVKVTQSSRYLVKRTGEKVFLECVQDMDHENMFWYRQDPGLGLRLIYFSYDVKMKEKGDIPEGYSVSREKKERFSLILESASTNQTSMYLCASRRIQLLSGYSNQPQHFGDGTRLSIL.

The chain has TRBV9 and TRBJ2-1; 7 bases are a match to TRBD2. Germline lookup yields CDR1 SGDLS and CDR2 YYNGEE. The length of the CDR3 is 16 residues. The J segment lost 3 bases and the V segment lost 0 bases, leaving 6 bases of the junction unmatched. CDR3 region: CASSVDGLVDYNEQFF. Written as DNA, the CDR3 is TGTGCCAGCAGCGTAGATGGACTAGTCGACTACAATGAGCAGTTCTTC.

This chain links TRBV4-1 with TRBJ2-3, with D maybe TRBD2 (5 bases). V was clipped by 6 bases and J by 4 bases, with 14 bases between them. Germline assignment: CDR1 MGHRA and CDR2 YSYEKL. The CDR3 sequence is 14 residues long. The DNA for the CDR3 is TGCGCCAGCAGGCTAGCCTTAGCCCCAGATACGCAGTATTTT. Translation: CASRLALAPDTQYF.

Remarks on this clone: As the CDR3 is not closed by the conserved phenylalanine or tryptophan, this likely results from a read error. It is unclear where the CDR3 begins or ends on the DNA, so no DNA is shown, and the CDR3 is as TCRdb lists it. The chain couples TRBV6-1 to TRBJ1-1. The CDR3 length is 11 residues, termini included. CDR1 is MNHNS and CDR2 is SASEGT in the germline V gene. This chain's CDR3 is CASSVLGLDFE.

V gene TRBV9 combines with J gene TRBJ1-6, with 7 positions matching TRBD1. Trimming at V came to 4 bases and at J to 8 bases, leaving 9 bases not matched to a gene. CDR3 length: 15 residues. Germline V lookup: CDR1 SGDLS, CDR2 YYNGEE. The CDR3 loop reads CASSINRDSDSPLHF. CDR3 DNA sequence: TGTGCCAGCAGCATCAACCGGGACAGCGATTCACCCCTCCACTTT.

V usage is TRBV19 and J usage is TRBJ1-6; 10 bases map to TRBD1. Unmatched junction bases numbered 4, after V lost 6 bases and J lost 8 bases. Germline V lookup: CDR1 LNHDA, CDR2 SQIVND (reference sequence). This CDR3 spans 14 amino acids. The CDR3 spells CASSTGTGDSPLHF. The DNA of the CDR3 is TGTGCCAGTAGCACCGGGACAGGGGATTCACCCCTCCACTTT.

The V and J genes are TRBV4-1 and TRBJ2-7; no firm D call. Trimming took 3 bases from V and 6 from J, leaving 12 bases between them. The CDR3 length is 13 residues. The germline V gene has CDR1 MGHRA and CDR2 YSYEKL. The CDR3 DNA follows: TGCGCCAGCAGCCAGCATGCGGTCGGCGAGCAGTACTTC. This translates into CASSQHAVGEQYF.

The chain recombines TRBV5-1 with TRBJ1-2; D is undetermined. CDR3 length: 12 residues. Germline V gives CDR1 SGHRS, CDR2 YFSETQ. V was shortened by 4 bases and J by 8 bases, with 12 bases between the two germline ends. Here the CDR3 reads CASSPGGEGYTF. In DNA, the CDR3 is TGCGCCAGCAGCCCGGGTGGGGAGGGCTACACCTTC. Based on the CDR3 plus reference TRBV5-1 and TRBJ1-2, the full variable domain is KAGVTQTPRYLIKTRGQQVTLSCSPISGHRSVSWYQQTPGQGLQFLFEYFSETQRNKGNFPGRFSGRQFSNSRSEMNVSTLELGDSALYLCASSPGGEGYTFGSGTRLTVV.

The chain employs TRBV6-6 and TRBJ1-5, with 8 bases aligning to TRBD1. Germline assignment: CDR1 MNHNY and CDR2 SVGAGI (reference sequence). The CDR3 extends over 14 amino acids. After removal of 9 bases from V and 1 base from J, the junction contained 5 bases not matched to a gene. This CDR3 is CASAGGGSNQPQHF. The CDR3 bases are TGTGCCAGTGCAGGGGGCGGGAGCAATCAGCCCCAGCATTTT.

This clone was recorded a few times. J is TRBJ1-1 and V is TRBV6-1; 8 nucleotides match TRBD1. The germline V gene has CDR1 MNHNS and CDR2 SASEGT. V was pared by 5 bases and J by 1 base, with 6 bases of the junction left unmatched. The CDR3 runs 15 residues. CDR3 nucleotides: TGTGCCAGCAGTATACAGACAGGGGAGAACACTGAAGCTTTCTTT. Translation: CASSIQTGENTEAFF.

The chain links TRBV7-9 to TRBJ1-2; D is undetermined. V lost 0 bases and J 2 bases, leaving 10 bases between the germline ends. This CDR3 spans 15 amino acids. Germline V gene lookup returns CDR1 SEHNR and CDR2 FQNEAQ (reference sequence). In DNA, the CDR3 is TGTGCCAGCAGCTTAGCTTTCGACAACAACTATGGCTACACCTTC. This sequence encodes CASSLAFDNNYGYTF.

This clone was seen only a few times. Within the sample, other DNA sequences also encode this same CDR3. This rearrangement joins TRBV30 to TRBJ2-5, with 10 bases that match TRBD1. The J segment lost 5 bases and the V segment lost 4 bases, leaving 7 bases of the junction unmatched. CDR3 length: 14 amino acids. The germline V gene encodes CDR1 GTSNPN and CDR2 SVGIG (reference sequence). For the CDR3, the DNA is TGTGCCTGGACCGGGACAGGGGCCAGGGAGACCCAGTACTTC. It encodes CAWTGTGARETQYF.

The genes are TRBV13 and TRBJ2-7, with 9 bases aligning to TRBD1. J was trimmed by 7 bases and V by 5 bases; bases with no gene match: 9. Germline V gene lookup returns CDR1 PRHDT and CDR2 FYEKMQ (reference sequence). The CDR3 is 14 amino acids. The CDR3 here is CASSRDRESREQYF. Here the CDR3 DNA reads TGTGCCAGCAGCCGGGACAGGGAATCGCGGGAGCAGTACTTC. Full variable domain (remainder filled in from reference TRBV13 and TRBJ2-7): AAGVIQSPRHLIKEKRETATLKCYPIPRHDTVYWYQQGPGQDPQFLISFYEKMQSDKGSIPDRFSAQQFSDYHSELNMSSLELGDSALYFCASSRDRESREQYFGPGTRLTVT.

The genes are TRBV7-2 and TRBJ2-3, with TRBD2 as a possible D gene (5 bases). V was pared by 1 base and J by 1 base, with 9 bases between. CDR3 size: 15 residues. The germline CDR1 and CDR2 sequences are SGHTA and FQGNSA. CDR3 sequence (DNA): TGTGCCAGCAGCTTAGAAGGGAGTGGCACAGATACGCAGTATTTT. It encodes CASSLEGSGTDTQYF.

The chain links TRBV27 to TRBJ1-2; 10 nucleotides agree with TRBD1. CDR1 and CDR2 from the germline V gene are MNHEY and SMNVEV (reference sequence). This CDR3 region has 16 residues. Trimming removed 5 bases from V and 1 base from J; junction bases left unmatched: 7. CDR3 bases: TGTGCCAGCAGTACTACGACAGGGGGCGGTAACTATGGCTACACCTTC. Protein: CASSTTTGGGNYGYTF.

The chain is built from TRBV11-2 and TRBJ2-7; TRBD1 might be the D (5 bases). Germline V CDR1 and CDR2: SGHAT, FQNNGV. The CDR3 consists of 13 residues. V was shortened by 0 bases and J by 5 bases, with 8 bases between the two germline ends. The CDR3 region has the DNA TGTGCCAGCAGCTTAGACAGGGCAGACGAGCAGTACTTC. Translating it yields CASSLDRADEQYF.

The J gene is TRBJ1-2, the V gene TRBV14; 7 positions match TRBD1. In germline, CDR1 is SGHDN, CDR2 FVKESK. The CDR3 length is 14 residues. V shed 4 bases and J 1 base; nucleotides not matched to a gene: 3. The CDR3 spells CASSRTGDNYGYTF. CDR3 nucleotide sequence: TGTGCCAGCAGCCGGACAGGAGATAACTATGGCTACACCTTC.

The CDR3 sequence is CASSSDRWAETQYF. For the CDR3, the DNA is TGTGCCAGCAGCTCGGACAGGTGGGCGGAGACCCAGTACTTC. The chain joins TRBV7-3 to TRBJ2-5, with 7 bases fitting TRBD1. This CDR3 comprises 14 residues. Trimming at V came to 4 bases and at J to 5 bases, leaving 7 bases not matched to a gene. Germline CDR1 reads SGHTA; CDR2 reads FQGTGA.

The J gene is TRBJ2-7, the V gene TRBV2; D is ambiguous. Looked up from germline, CDR1 is SNHLY and CDR2 is FYNNEI. This CDR3 comprises 12 residues. V was shortened by 6 bases and J by 7 bases, with 13 bases between the two germline ends. CDR3 nucleotide sequence: TGTGCCAGCAGGGTCCCTACGAGAGAGCAGTACTTC. Protein product: CASRVPTREQYF.

The J gene is TRBJ1-1, the V gene TRBV5-1, with D possibly being TRBD1 (5 bases). The CDR3 spans 19 residues. V lost 0 bases and J lost 4, with 25 bases in between. Germline values: CDR1 SGHRS, CDR2 YFSETQ. The CDR3 bases are TGCGCCAGCAGCTTGGGAGTCTCGTGGGCAGGGCAATTGGGCACTGAAGCTTTCTTT. This encodes CASSLGVSWAGQLGTEAFF.

The chain employs TRBV6-1 and TRBJ2-2; D possibly corresponds to TRBD2 (5 bases). Between the trimmed V and J ends, which lost 1 base and 3 bases, there was a span of 6 bases. The CDR3 is 14 amino acids. Germline CDR1 and CDR2: MNHNS and SASEGT. CDR3 nucleotides: TGTGCCAGCAGTGAAGGAGGGTACACCGGGGAGCTGTTTTTT. Its translation: CASSEGGYTGELFF.

The rearrangement joins TRBV5-1 to TRBJ2-1; 9 bases align to TRBD1. Germline V gene sequence: CDR1 SGHRS, CDR2 YFSETQ. The V and J ends lost 3 bases and 7 bases, in that order; junction bases with no gene match: 2. The CDR3 spans 13 residues. CDR3 bases: TGCGCCAGCAGCTGGGACAGGGATAATGAGCAGTTCTTC. This codes for CASSWDRDNEQFF.

The chain has TRBV9 and TRBJ2-1, with 7 bases that match TRBD2. CDR1 is SGDLS and CDR2 is YYNGEE in the germline V gene. V gave up 4 bases and J gave up 8 bases; unmatched junction bases: 6. CDR3 length: 13 amino acids. Here the CDR3 DNA reads TGTGCCAGCAGCCCTCCACGGGGGGATGAGCAGTTCTTC. It translates to CASSPPRGDEQFF.

V usage is TRBV2 and J usage is TRBJ2-5; 12 bases are shared with TRBD2. This CDR3 has 15 residues. The junction had 5 bases not matched to a gene; V was cut back by 4 bases and J by 5 bases. The germline V gene has CDR1 SNHLY and CDR2 FYNNEI. The CDR3: CASSGGTSGWETQYF. The CDR3 region has the DNA TGTGCCAGCAGTGGTGGGACTAGCGGGTGGGAGACCCAGTACTTC.

The chain couples TRBV10-2 to TRBJ2-5; 7 bases are a match to TRBD1. CDR1 WSHSY and CDR2 SAAADI come from the germline V gene. V was clipped by 6 bases and J by 2 bases; unmatched bases: 3. The CDR3 has 13 residues. The CDR3 DNA is TGCGCCAGCAGCTTGGGACAGCAAGAGACCCAGTACTTC. Protein: CASSLGQQETQYF.

The chain combines TRBV19 with TRBJ2-5; TRBD1 matches at 9 bases. Germline V lookup: CDR1 LNHDA, CDR2 SQIVND (reference sequence). Germline trimming cut 4 bases from V and 3 bases from J; bases unmatched to any gene: 12. The CDR3 length is 17 residues. CDR3 region: CASSTGQGGPFEETQYF. The DNA of the CDR3 is TGTGCCAGTAGTACGGGACAGGGTGGCCCCTTCGAAGAGACCCAGTACTTC.

In DNA form, the CDR3 reads TGTGCCAGCAGACGGACAGGAACCTACGAGCAGTACTTC. It translates to CASRRTGTYEQYF. V usage is TRBV7-2 and J usage is TRBJ2-7; 7 bases are shared with TRBD1. The length of the CDR3 is 13 residues. The V gene's germline CDR1 is SGHTA and CDR2 FQGNSA. V lost 6 bases to trimming and J lost 2 bases; unmatched junction nucleotides: 4.